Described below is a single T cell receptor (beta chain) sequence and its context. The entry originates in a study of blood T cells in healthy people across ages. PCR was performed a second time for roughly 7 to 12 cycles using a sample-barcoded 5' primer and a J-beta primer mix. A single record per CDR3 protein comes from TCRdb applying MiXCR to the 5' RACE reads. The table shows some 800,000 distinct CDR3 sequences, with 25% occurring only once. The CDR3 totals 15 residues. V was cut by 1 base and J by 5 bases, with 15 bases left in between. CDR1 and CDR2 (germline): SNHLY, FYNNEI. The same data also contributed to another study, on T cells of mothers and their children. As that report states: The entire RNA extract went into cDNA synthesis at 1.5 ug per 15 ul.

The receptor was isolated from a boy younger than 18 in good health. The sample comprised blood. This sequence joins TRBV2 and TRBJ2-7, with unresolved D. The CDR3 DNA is TGTGCCAGCAGTGAAGGGCCCGTAAAGAGGAACGAGCAGTACTTC. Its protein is CASSEGPVKRNEQYF.